This T cell receptor (beta chain) was obtained from a study of T cell responses to AZD1222 COVID-19 vaccine. V lost 5 bases, J lost 0 bases, and 14 bases lay in between. Germline V gene sequence: CDR1 SGHTA, CDR2 FQGNSA. The CDR3 totals 16 residues. Overall study results and limits: Spike-wide vaccine-associated CD4 TCRs dominated at 160-218 and 743-854. Donors skewed white British and female; clonal diversity was possibly underestimated. Researchers took repertoire samples only after the peak T cell response had come.

Generated by immunoSEQ multiplex PCR, the TCRdb table keeps only in-frame clones and is missing some. The data hold around 270,000 clones, with about 94% observed a single time. This clone has a single count. The antigen remains unidentified. The chain has TRBV7-2 and TRBJ2-1; D remains ambiguous. This receptor was obtained from an adult who received the AZD1222 COVID-19 vaccine. This specimen consisted of peripheral blood, obtained 28 days after the second AZD1222 dose. Here the CDR3 reads CASSKAWDSSYNEQFF. The CDR3 nucleotides are TGTGCCAGCAGCAAGGCCTGGGATAGCTCCTACAATGAGCAGTTCTTC.